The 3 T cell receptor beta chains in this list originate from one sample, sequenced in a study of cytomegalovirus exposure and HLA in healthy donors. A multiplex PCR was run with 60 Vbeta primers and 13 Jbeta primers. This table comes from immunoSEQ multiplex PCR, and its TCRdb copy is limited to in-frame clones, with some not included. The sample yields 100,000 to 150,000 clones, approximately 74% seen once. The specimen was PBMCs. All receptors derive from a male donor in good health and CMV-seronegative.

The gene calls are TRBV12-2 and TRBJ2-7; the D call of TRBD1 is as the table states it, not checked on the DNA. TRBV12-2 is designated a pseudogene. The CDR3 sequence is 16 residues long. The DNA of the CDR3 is TGTGCAAGTCGCTCTCAGCCCCGGGACAGGGTCCACGAGCAGTACTTC. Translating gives CASRSQPRDRVHEQYF.

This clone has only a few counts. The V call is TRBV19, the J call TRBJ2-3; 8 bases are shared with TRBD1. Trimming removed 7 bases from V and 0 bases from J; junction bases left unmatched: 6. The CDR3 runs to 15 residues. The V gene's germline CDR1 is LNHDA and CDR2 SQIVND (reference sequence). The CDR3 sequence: CASNPQGVSTDTQYF. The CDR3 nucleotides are TGTGCCAGTAACCCACAGGGGGTTAGCACAGATACGCAGTATTTT.

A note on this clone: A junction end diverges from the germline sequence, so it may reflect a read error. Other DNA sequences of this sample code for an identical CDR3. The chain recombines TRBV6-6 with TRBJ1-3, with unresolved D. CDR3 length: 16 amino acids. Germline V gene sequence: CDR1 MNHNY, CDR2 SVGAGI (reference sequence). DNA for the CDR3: TGTGCTAGCAGCCTGACATCGACGGATACTGGAAACACCATATATTTT. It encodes CASSLTSTDTGNTIYF.